The clone carrying this TCR beta chain was seen only a few times. Trimming pared 8 bases from V and 0 bases from J, leaving 19 bases between. Germline CDR1 MNHNS, CDR2 SASEGT. The CDR3 loop spans 16 amino acids. This specimen comes from a study of Graves' ophthalmopathy and Graves' hyperthyroidism. Researchers took RNA transcripts and amplified TCR beta CDR3 regions from them. After a first-round RT-PCR with HTBI primers, a second-round multiplex PCR was run. TCRdb re-called the multiplex PCR reads through MiXCR, storing one row per CDR3 protein. This repertoire shows about 500,000 distinct CDR3 sequences, 35% to 40% found once; its top ten account for less than 4.5%.

This chain links TRBV6-1 with TRBJ2-5; maybe TRBD1 (5 bases). The sample was peripheral blood or thyroid tissue (not recorded which). This TCR was recovered from an adult man with Graves' hyperthyroidism. The CDR3 region has the DNA TGTGCCAGCTCGAATATTGGTTTAGGGGACCAAGAGACCCAGTACTTC. It specifies CASSNIGLGDQETQYF.